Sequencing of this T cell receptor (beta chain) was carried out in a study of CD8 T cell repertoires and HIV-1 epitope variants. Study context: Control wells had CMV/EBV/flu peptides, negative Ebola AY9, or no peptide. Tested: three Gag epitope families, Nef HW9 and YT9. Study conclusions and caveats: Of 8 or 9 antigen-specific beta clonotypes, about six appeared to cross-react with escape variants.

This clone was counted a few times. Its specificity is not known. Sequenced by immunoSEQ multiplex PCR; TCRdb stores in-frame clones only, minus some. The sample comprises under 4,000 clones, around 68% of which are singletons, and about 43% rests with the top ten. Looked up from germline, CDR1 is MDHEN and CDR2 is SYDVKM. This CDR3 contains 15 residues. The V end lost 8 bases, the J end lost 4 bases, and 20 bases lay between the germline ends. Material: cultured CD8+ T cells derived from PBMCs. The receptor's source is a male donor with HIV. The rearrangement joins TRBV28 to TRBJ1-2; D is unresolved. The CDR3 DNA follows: TGTGCCAGCTCCCCTTGGAGAGTTGACGTCTATGGCTACACCTTC. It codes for CASSPWRVDVYGYTF.